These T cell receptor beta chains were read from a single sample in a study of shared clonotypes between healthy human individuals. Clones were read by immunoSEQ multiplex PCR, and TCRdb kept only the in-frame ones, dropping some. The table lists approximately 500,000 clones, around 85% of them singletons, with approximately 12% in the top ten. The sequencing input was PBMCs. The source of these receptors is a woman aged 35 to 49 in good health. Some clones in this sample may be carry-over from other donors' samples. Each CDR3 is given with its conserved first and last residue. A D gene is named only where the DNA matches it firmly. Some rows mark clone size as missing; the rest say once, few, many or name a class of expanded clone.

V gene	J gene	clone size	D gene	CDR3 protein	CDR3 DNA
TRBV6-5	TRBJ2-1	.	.	CARTLTPRMIDEQFF	TGTGCCAGGACCTTGACACCTCGAATGATTGATGAGCAGTTCTTC
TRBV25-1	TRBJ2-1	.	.	CASSELMRESRGGEQFF	TGTGCCAGCAGTGAACTGATGAGGGAGAGCCGAGGGGGTGAGCAGTTCTTC
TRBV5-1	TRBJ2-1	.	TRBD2	CASSLVRLAGVWFF	TGCGCCAGCAGCTTGGTTCGGCTAGCGGGAGTTTGGTTCTTC
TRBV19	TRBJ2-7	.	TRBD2	CASSISAASGSYEQYF	TGTGCCAGTAGTATTAGTGCGGCTAGCGGGAGTTACGAGCAGTACTTC
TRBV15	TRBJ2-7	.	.	CATSGRGGASYEQYF	TGTGCCACCAGCGGCAGGGGGGGGGCATCCTACGAGCAGTACTTC
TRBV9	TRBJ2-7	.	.	CASSVDGRQDYEQYF	TGTGCCAGCAGCGTAGACGGTAGACAGGACTACGAGCAGTACTTC
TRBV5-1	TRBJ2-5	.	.	CASSSTAQETQYF	TGCGCCAGCAGCTCTACAGCTCAAGAGACCCAGTACTTC
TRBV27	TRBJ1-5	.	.	CASSLVLNQPQHF	TGTGCCAGCAGTTTAGTATTAAATCAGCCCCAGCATTTT
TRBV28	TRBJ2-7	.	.	CASSPGGTVAGHEQYF	TGTGCCAGCAGCCCCGGGGGGACAGTGGCCGGCCACGAGCAGTACTTC
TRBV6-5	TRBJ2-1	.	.	CASSYTLELYNEQFF	TGTGCCAGCAGTTACACTCTAGAACTCTACAATGAGCAGTTCTTC
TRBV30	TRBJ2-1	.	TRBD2	CAWSVAAGVLSEQFF	TGTGCCTGGAGTGTAGCGGCGGGAGTCTTAAGTGAGCAGTTCTTC
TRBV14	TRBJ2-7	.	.	CASSQIRGGEQYF	TGTGCCAGCAGCCAAATCAGGGGCGGAGAGCAGTACTTC
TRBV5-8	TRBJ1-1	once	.	CASSLGAGVGSTEAFF	TGTGCCAGCAGCTTAGGAGCTGGGGTGGGGAGCACTGAAGCTTTCTTT
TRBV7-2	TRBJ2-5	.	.	CASSLEEGVTQYF	TGTGCCAGCAGCTTAGAGGAGGGGGTGACCCAGTACTTC
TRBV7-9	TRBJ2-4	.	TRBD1	CASSQSGQGVGNIQYF	TGTGCCAGCAGCCAGAGCGGACAGGGGGTGGGAAACATTCAGTACTTC
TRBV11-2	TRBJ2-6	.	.	CASSPWTAGANVLTF	TGTGCCAGCAGCCCTTGGACAGCGGGGGCCAACGTCCTGACTTTC
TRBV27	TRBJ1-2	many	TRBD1	CASSWGGGGVYGYTF	TGTGCCAGCAGTTGGGGAGGGGGCGGAGTCTATGGCTACACCTTC
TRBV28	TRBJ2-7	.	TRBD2	CASTTSGSSYEQYF	TGTGCCAGCACCACTAGCGGGTCCTCCTACGAGCAGTACTTC
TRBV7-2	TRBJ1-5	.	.	CASSSGGPLGNQPQHF	TGTGCCAGCAGCTCCGGAGGACCACTCGGCAATCAGCCCCAGCATTTT
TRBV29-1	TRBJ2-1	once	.	CSVESFGGEVSYNEQFF	TGCAGCGTTGAGTCCTTTGGGGGAGAGGTTTCCTACAATGAGCAGTTCTTC
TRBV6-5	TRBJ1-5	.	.	CASSYSRQPQHF	TGTGCCAGCAGTTACAGCCGTCAGCCCCAGCATTTT
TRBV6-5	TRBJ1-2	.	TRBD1	CASSYKGTGNGYTF	TGTGCCAGCAGTTACAAGGGGACAGGGAATGGCTACACCTTC
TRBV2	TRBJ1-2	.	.	CASGEERVGYGYTF	TGTGCCAGCGGAGAAGAGCGAGTGGGCTATGGCTACACCTTC
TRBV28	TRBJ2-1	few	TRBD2	CASSPTSGSYNEQFF	TGTGCCAGCAGCCCAACTAGCGGGAGCTACAATGAGCAGTTCTTC
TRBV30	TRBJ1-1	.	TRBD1	CAWSVLLGGGSQAFF	TGTGCCTGGAGTGTACTTCTCGGAGGGGGCTCTCAAGCTTTCTTT
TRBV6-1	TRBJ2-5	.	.	CASRGRETQYF	TGTGCCAGCAGAGGGAGAGAGACCCAGTACTTC
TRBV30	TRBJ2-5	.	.	CAWQLAETQYF	TGTGCCTGGCAGCTAGCGGAGACCCAGTACTTC
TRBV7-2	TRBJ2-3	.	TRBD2	CASSSQTSGVMGTDTQYF	TGTGCCAGCAGCTCCCAGACTAGCGGGGTGATGGGAACAGATACGCAGTATTTT
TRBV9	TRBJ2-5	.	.	CASSVGLREETQYF	TGTGCCAGCAGCGTGGGCCTCCGTGAGGAGACCCAGTACTTC
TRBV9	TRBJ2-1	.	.	CASSPRLGSYNEQFF	TGTGCCAGCAGCCCTAGACTAGGCTCCTACAATGAGCAGTTCTTC
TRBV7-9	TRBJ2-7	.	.	CASSASRNPSYEQYF	TGTGCCAGCAGCGCTTCCAGAAACCCTTCCTACGAGCAGTACTTC
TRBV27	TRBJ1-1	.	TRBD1	CASSQLGQGGTEAFF	TGTGCCAGCAGTCAGCTAGGACAGGGGGGCACTGAAGCTTTCTTT
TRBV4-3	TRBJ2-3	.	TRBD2	CASSQAPSGSADTQYF	TGCGCCAGCAGCCAAGCCCCGAGCGGGAGCGCAGATACGCAGTATTTT
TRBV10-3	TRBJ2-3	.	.	CAIRGISGTDTQYF	TGTGCCATCAGAGGGATTAGTGGCACAGATACGCAGTATTTT
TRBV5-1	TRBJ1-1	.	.	CASSFDDTSNTEAFF	TGCGCCAGCAGCTTTGATGACACTTCGAACACTGAAGCTTTCTTT
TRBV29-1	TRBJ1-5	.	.	CSVWTAGNQPQHF	TGCAGCGTTTGGACGGCAGGGAATCAGCCCCAGCATTTT
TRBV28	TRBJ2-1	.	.	CASSSPPQGEQFF	TGTGCCAGCAGTTCCCCACCCCAGGGTGAGCAGTTCTTC
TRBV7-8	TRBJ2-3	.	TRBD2	CASSALGSGFPDTQYF	TGTGCCAGCAGCGCGTTAGGTAGCGGGTTCCCAGATACGCAGTATTTT
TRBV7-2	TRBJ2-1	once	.	CASSLWDSHYNEQFF	TGTGCCAGCAGCTTATGGGACTCCCACTACAATGAGCAGTTCTTC
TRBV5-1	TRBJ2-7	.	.	CASSPQRAADYEQYF	TGCGCCAGCAGCCCCCAACGTGCGGCAGACTACGAGCAGTACTTC
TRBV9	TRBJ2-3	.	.	CASSKQVRSTQYF	TGTGCCAGCAGCAAACAAGTTAGGAGTACGCAGTATTTT